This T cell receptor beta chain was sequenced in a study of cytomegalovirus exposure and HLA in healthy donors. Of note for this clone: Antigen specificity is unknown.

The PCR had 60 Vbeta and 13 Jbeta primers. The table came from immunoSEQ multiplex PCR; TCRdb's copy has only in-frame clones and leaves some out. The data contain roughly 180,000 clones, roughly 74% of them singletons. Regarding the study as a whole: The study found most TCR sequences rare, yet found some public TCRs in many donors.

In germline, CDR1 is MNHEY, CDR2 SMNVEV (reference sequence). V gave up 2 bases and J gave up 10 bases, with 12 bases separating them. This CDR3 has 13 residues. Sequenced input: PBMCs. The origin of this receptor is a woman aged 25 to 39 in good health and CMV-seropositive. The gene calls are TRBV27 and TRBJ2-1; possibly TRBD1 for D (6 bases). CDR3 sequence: CASSLPGQREQFF. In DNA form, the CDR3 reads TGTGCCAGCAGTTTACCAGGACAGCGCGAGCAGTTCTTC.